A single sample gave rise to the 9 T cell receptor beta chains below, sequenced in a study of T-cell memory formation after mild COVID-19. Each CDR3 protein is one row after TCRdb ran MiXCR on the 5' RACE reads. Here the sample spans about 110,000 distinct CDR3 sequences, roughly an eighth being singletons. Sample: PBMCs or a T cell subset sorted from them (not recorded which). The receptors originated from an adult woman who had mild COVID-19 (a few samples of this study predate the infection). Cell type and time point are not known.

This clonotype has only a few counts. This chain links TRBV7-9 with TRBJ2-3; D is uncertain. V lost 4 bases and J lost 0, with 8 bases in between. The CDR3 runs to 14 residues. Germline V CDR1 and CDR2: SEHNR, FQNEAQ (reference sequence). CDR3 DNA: TGTGCCAGCAGCTATGTCTCTAGCACAGATACGCAGTATTTT. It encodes CASSYVSSTDTQYF.

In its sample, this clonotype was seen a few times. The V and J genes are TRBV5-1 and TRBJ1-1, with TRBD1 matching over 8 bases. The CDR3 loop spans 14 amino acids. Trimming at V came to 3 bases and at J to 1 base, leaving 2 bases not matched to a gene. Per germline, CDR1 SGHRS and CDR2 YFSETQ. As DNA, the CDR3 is TGCGCCAGCAGCTCCGGGACAGGGAACACTGAAGCTTTCTTT. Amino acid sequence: CASSSGTGNTEAFF.

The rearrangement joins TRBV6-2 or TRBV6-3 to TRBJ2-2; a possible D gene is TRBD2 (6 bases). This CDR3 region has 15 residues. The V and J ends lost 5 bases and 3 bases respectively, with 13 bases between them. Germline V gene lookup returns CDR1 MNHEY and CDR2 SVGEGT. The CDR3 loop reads CASSRASEDTGELFF. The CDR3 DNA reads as TGTGCCAGCAGTCGGGCTAGCGAGGACACCGGGGAGCTGTTTTTT.

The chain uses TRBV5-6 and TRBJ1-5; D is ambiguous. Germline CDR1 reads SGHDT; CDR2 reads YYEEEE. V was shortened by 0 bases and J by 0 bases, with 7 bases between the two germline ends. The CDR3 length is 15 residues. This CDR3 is CASSLGEGSNQPQHF. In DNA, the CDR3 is TGTGCCAGCAGCTTGGGGGAGGGTAGCAATCAGCCCCAGCATTTT.

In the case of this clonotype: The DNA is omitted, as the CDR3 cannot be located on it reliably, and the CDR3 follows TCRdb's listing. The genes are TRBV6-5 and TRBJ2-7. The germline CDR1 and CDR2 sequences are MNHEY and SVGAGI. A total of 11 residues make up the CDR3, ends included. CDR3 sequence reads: CASSSSDEQYF.

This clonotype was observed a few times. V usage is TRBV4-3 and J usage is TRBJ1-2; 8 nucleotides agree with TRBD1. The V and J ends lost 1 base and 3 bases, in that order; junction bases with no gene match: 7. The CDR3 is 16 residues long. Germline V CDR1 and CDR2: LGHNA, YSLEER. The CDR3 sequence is CASSQGTGRLHYGYTF. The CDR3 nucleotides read TGCGCCAGCAGCCAAGGGACAGGGCGTTTGCACTATGGCTACACCTTC.

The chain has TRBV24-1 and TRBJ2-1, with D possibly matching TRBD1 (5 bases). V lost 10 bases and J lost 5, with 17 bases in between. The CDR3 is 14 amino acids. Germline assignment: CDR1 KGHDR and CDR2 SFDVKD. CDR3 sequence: CATGPGNEHNEQFF. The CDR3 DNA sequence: TGTGCCACGGGCCCAGGGAACGAGCACAATGAGCAGTTCTTC.

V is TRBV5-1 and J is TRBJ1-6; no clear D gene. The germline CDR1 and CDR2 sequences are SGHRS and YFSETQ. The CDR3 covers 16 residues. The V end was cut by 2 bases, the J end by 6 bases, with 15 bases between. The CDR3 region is CASSFAGSPGNSPLHF. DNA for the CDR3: TGCGCCAGCAGCTTCGCCGGGTCCCCAGGTAATTCACCCCTCCACTTT.

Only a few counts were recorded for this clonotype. CDR3 nucleotides: TGTGCCAGCAGTTTAGCACTAGCCAGCTACGAGCAGTACTTC. Protein product: CASSLALASYEQYF. The rearrangement links TRBV12-3 or TRBV12-4 to TRBJ2-7; D perhaps matches TRBD2 (6 bases). Trimming pared 0 bases from V and 3 bases from J, leaving 9 bases between. The CDR3 is 14 amino acids.